This T cell receptor (beta chain) was retrieved from a study of shared clonotypes between healthy human individuals. Healthy adults negative for HIV, lacking recent acute infections or vaccinations, served as donors. Researchers divided each subset's genomic DNA evenly across several immunoSEQ plates. Produced via immunoSEQ multiplex PCR; TCRdb's table is partial and in-frame only. The sample lists about 110,000 clones, 68% seen once, with approximately 25% in the top ten. Trimming pared 5 bases from V and 2 bases from J, leaving 12 bases between. The CDR3 loop spans 14 amino acids. Germline V gene data show CDR1 as SEHNR and CDR2 as FQNEAQ (reference sequence).

This receptor was obtained from a woman in her twenties or thirties in good health. Sequencing was carried out using memory CD8+ T cells sorted from blood. The sample's subset: CD45RO+ cells pooled with CCR7-negative TemRA cells. The rearrangement joins TRBV7-9 to TRBJ1-1; no clear D gene. The CDR3 DNA reads TGTGCCAGCAGCCCCCAGCGGGCTAACACTGAAGCTTTCTTT. This translates into CASSPQRANTEAFF.